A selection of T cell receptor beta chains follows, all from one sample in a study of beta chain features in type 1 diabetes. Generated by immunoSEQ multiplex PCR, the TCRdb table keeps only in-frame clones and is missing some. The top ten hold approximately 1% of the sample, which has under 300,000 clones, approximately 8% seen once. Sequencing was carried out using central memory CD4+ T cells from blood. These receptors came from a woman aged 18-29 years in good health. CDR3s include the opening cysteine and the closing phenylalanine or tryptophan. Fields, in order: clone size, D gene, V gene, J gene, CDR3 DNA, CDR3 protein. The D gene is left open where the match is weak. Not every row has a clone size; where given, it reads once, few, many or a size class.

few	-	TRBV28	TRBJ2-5	TGTGCCAGCAGAGATCAGGGGTATCGAGTCCGGGAGACCCAGTACTTC	CASRDQGYRVRETQYF
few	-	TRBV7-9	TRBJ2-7	TGTGCCAGCAGCTTAACGCGTGACAATCCTGAGCAGTACTTC	CASSLTRDNPEQYF
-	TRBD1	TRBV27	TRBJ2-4	TGTGCCAGCTCTAGACAGGGCCAGAACATTCAGTACTTC	CASSRQGQNIQYF
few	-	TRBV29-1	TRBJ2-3	TGCAGCGTTGCGGCGCGGGTAAACACAGATACGCAGTATTTT	CSVAARVNTDTQYF
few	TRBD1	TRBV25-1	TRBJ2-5	TGTGCCAGCCTAAGTCCAGGACAGGGGGGTGAGACCCAGTACTTC	CASLSPGQGGETQYF
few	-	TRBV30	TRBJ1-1	TGTGCCTGGATTAACGGTCCTGAAGCTTTCTTT	CAWINGPEAFF
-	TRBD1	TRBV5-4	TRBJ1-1	TGTGCCAGCAGCTTGATGGGACAGGGGGGCACTGAAGCTTTCTTT	CASSLMGQGGTEAFF
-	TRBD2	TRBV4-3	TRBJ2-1	TGCGCCAGCAGCCACCTTAGCGGGGGGGCGGGCAATGAGCAGTTCTTC	CASSHLSGGAGNEQFF
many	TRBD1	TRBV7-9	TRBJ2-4	TGTGCCAGCAGCGGCTGGGACAGAAACATTCAGTACTTC	CASSGWDRNIQYF
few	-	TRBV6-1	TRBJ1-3	TGTGCCAGCAGTGAACAGCGCTCTGGAAACACCATATATTTT	CASSEQRSGNTIYF
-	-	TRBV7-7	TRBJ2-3	TGTGCCAGCAGCTTAGCTGGGTATACTAGCACAGATACGCAGTATTTT	CASSLAGYTSTDTQYF
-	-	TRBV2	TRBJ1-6	TGTGCCAGCAAACGTCGGCCAGGGGTTTCGGGAAATTCACCCCTCCACTTT	CASKRRPGVSGNSPLHF
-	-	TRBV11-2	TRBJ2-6	TGTGCCAGCAGCTTACTGGCAGGGAGGTCTGGGGCCAACGTCCTGACTTTC	CASSLLAGRSGANVLTF
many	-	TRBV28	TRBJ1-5	TGTGCCAGCAGTCCCTCGGGCGCATACAATCAGCCCCAGCATTTT	CASSPSGAYNQPQHF
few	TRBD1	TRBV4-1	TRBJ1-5	TGCGCCAGCAGCCAGACCGGGACAGGGGGCATCCGGCCCCAGCATTTT	CASSQTGTGGIRPQHF
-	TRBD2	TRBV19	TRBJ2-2	TGTGCCAGTAGTGCACCGGGACTAGGGCTCACCGGGGAGCTGTTTTTT	CASSAPGLGLTGELFF
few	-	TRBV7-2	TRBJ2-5	TGTGCCAGCAGCTTAGCTGACGGCCAAGAGACCCAGTACTTC	CASSLADGQETQYF
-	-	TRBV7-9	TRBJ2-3	TGTGCCAGCAGCTTGATGGATTACACAGATACGCAGTATTTT	CASSLMDYTDTQYF
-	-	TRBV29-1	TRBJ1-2	TGCAGCGTGTCGCCTAAAGGTGACTATGGCTACACCTTC	CSVSPKGDYGYTF
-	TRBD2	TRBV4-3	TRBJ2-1	TGCGCCAGCAGCAAGATAGCGGGGGGTACATACAATGAGCAGTTCTTC	CASSKIAGGTYNEQFF
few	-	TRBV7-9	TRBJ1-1	TGTGCCAGCACGAAGGTGTCTAGCGACACTGAAGCTTTCTTT	CASTKVSSDTEAFF
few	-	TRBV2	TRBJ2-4	TGTGCCAGCAGTCCTCAGCGAGCCAAAAACATTCAGTACTTC	CASSPQRAKNIQYF
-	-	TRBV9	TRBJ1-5	TGTGCCAGCAGCGTAGTGGGGTTTAATCAGCCCCAGCATTTT	CASSVVGFNQPQHF
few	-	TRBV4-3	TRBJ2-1	TGCGCCAGCAGCCAAGAATTGGCGGGACCCAGAGCCTACAATGAGCAGTTCTTC	CASSQELAGPRAYNEQFF
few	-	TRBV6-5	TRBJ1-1	TGTGCCAGCACATCATTAAGCCCCACTCGGGCTTTCTTT	CASTSLSPTRAFF
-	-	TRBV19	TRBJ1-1	TGTGCCAGTAGTATTCCGGGGAAAAGGAGGGCTTTCTTT	CASSIPGKRRAFF
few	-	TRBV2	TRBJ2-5	TGTGCCAGCAGGCGGGACAGTCAAGAGACCCAGTACTTC	CASRRDSQETQYF
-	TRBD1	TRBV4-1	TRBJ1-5	TGCGCCAGCAGCCAAGGGGTCCGGGACAGAGGGCGGTGGAGCAATCAGCCCCAGCATTTT	CASSQGVRDRGRWSNQPQHF
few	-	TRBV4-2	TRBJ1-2	TGTGCCAGCAGCCAAGATCGAGGGTTTGATGGCTACACCTTC	CASSQDRGFDGYTF
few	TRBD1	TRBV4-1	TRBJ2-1	TGCGCCAGCAGCACTGACAGGGGGCCCTACAATGAGCAGTTCTTC	CASSTDRGPYNEQFF
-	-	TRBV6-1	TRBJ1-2	TGTGCCAGCAGTTCCGATTTGACTGCGGTTGATGGCTACACCTTC	CASSSDLTAVDGYTF
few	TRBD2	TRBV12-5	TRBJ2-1	TGTGCTAGTGGCCGAACTCCGGGGCTAGCGGGAGGGCCGGGCTCCTACAATGAGCAGTTCTTC	CASGRTPGLAGGPGSYNEQFF
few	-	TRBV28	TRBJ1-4	TGTGCCAGCACGCCTGGGGGCAGTGCGAATGAAAAACTGTTTTTT	CASTPGGSANEKLFF
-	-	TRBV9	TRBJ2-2	TGTGCCAGCAGCGTAGACCCGAACACCGGGGAGCTGTTTTTT	CASSVDPNTGELFF
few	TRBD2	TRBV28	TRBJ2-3	TGTGCCAGCAGTTTTGCCGGGACTAGCGGGGGCCCTACAGATACGCAGTATTTT	CASSFAGTSGGPTDTQYF
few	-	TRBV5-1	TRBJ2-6	TGCGCCAGCAGCCTCTTTTCGACAGCTACCTCCTCTGGGGCCAACGTCCTGACTTTC	CASSLFSTATSSGANVLTF
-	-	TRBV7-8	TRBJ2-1	TGTGCCAGCAGCCGGGGTAGGGATGAGCAGTTCTTC	CASSRGRDEQFF